The subject of this entry is one T cell receptor beta chain. The antigen is unknown. The record originates from a study of cytomegalovirus exposure and HLA in healthy donors. Study-wide findings and caveats: The study put 150 to 200 TCR beta chains on its list as cytomegalovirus-associated.

CDR1 SGHRS and CDR2 YFSETQ come from the germline V gene. This CDR3 contains 16 residues. V lost 1 base and J 0 bases, leaving 10 bases between the germline ends. The PCR contained 60 Vbeta and 13 Jbeta primers. This table comes from immunoSEQ multiplex PCR, and its TCRdb copy is limited to in-frame clones, with some not included. Here the sample spans 95,000 to 150,000 clones, around 69% being singletons. The TCR comes from a woman in her thirties or forties in good health and CMV-seropositive. The sample taken for sequencing was PBMCs. The chain uses TRBV5-1 and TRBJ2-2; weak D call: TRBD1 (6 bases). The CDR3 region is CASSLYPGANTGELFF. For the CDR3, the DNA is TGCGCCAGCAGCTTGTATCCAGGGGCGAACACCGGGGAGCTGTTTTTT. Full variable domain (rest looked up from reference TRBV5-1 and TRBJ2-2): KAGVTQTPRYLIKTRGQQVTLSCSPISGHRSVSWYQQTPGQGLQFLFEYFSETQRNKGNFPGRFSGRQFSNSRSEMNVSTLELGDSALYLCASSLYPGANTGELFFGEGSRLTVL.